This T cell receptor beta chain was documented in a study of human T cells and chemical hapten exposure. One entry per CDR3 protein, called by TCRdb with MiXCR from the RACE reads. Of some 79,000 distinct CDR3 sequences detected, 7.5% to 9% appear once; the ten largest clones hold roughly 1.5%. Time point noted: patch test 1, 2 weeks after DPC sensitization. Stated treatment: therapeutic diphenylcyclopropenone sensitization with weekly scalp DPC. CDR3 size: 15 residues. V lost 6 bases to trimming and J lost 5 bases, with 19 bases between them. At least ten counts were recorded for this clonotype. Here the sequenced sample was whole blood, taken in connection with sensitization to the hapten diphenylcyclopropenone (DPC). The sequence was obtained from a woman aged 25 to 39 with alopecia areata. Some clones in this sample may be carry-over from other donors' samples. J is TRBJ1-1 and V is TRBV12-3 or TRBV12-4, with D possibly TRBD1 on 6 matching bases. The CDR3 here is CASSPPSQGVTEAFF. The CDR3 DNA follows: TGTGCCAGCAGCCCACCTTCACAGGGTGTTACTGAAGCTTTCTTT.